These T cell receptor beta chains were read from a single sample in a study of cytomegalovirus exposure and HLA in healthy donors. Generated by immunoSEQ multiplex PCR, the TCRdb table keeps only in-frame clones and is missing some. The repertoire has 200,000 to 250,000 clones, about 80% of them found once; the top ten carry more than 1.3%. Source material: PBMCs. These receptors came from a girl aged 5 to 17 in good health and CMV-seronegative. Each CDR3 is given with its conserved first and last residue. Fields, in order: V gene, clone size, D gene, J gene, CDR3 DNA, CDR3 protein. A D gene is named only where the DNA matches it firmly. Rows give clone size only sometimes, using once, few, many, or a class for an expanded clone.

TRBV7-8	once	.	TRBJ2-3	TGTGCCAGCAGCTCAAGCACAGATACGCAGTATTTT	CASSSSTDTQYF
TRBV11-2	.	TRBD1	TRBJ1-2	TGTGCCAGCAGCTCAAGACCAGGGGGCTCCTATGGCTACACCTTC	CASSSRPGGSYGYTF
TRBV25-1	once	.	TRBJ2-5	TGTGCCAGCAGTGAAAATGGTAGGGGATATCACCAAGAGACCCAGTACTTC	CASSENGRGYHQETQYF
TRBV28	.	.	TRBJ1-1	TGTGCCAGCTTCACCGGACAGAACACTGAAGCTTTCTTT	CASFTGQNTEAFF
TRBV7-9	.	TRBD1	TRBJ1-3	TGTGCCAGCAGCGGACAGGGTTCTGGAAACACCATATATTTT	CASSGQGSGNTIYF
TRBV19	.	.	TRBJ1-1	TGTGCCAGTAGTGTCCGACACGATGGGACTGAAGCTTTCTTT	CASSVRHDGTEAFF
TRBV9	few	TRBD1	TRBJ2-3	TGTGCCAGCAGCGTGGGGTTAGGGACAGGGACCACAGATACGCAGTATTTT	CASSVGLGTGTTDTQYF
TRBV28	.	TRBD1	TRBJ2-7	TGTGCCACGGAGCAGTTTGGACAGGGCACCCGCGAGCAGTACTTC	CATEQFGQGTREQYF
TRBV20-1	.	.	TRBJ2-3	TGCAGTGCTAGATTTAGTGATACGCAGTATTTT	CSARFSDTQYF
TRBV4-1	.	TRBD2	TRBJ2-3	TGCGCCAGCGAGGACGGGAGGGCAGATACGCAGTATTTT	CASEDGRADTQYF
TRBV30	.	.	TRBJ1-6	TGTGCCTGGAGACTCAAGGGAGGAGATTCACCCCTCCACTTT	CAWRLKGGDSPLHF
TRBV7-2	.	TRBD2	TRBJ2-7	TGTGCCAGCAGCTTAGCGTATGGCGGGGGGGCCTACGAGCAGTACTTC	CASSLAYGGGAYEQYF
TRBV4-1	.	.	TRBJ1-1	TGCGCCAGCAGCCAAGTCTTGGCTAACACTGAAGCTTTCTTT	CASSQVLANTEAFF
TRBV6-5	few	.	TRBJ2-2	TGTGCCAGCAGTTACGACCCCGGGACCGGGGAGCTGTTTTTT	CASSYDPGTGELFF
TRBV18	.	TRBD1	TRBJ1-3	TGTGCCAGCTCACCACCGGACAGGGCTGGAAACACCATATATTTT	CASSPPDRAGNTIYF
TRBV15	.	.	TRBJ2-5	TGTGCCACCAGCAGAGGACAGTCAGAGACCCAGTACTTC	CATSRGQSETQYF
TRBV28	.	TRBD2	TRBJ2-1	TGTGCCAGCAGTTTGAGGAGGGGAGGGTACAATGAGCAGTTCTTC	CASSLRRGGYNEQFF
TRBV4-3	few	.	TRBJ2-6	TGCGCCAGCAGCCAACCTGGGGGCCCTGGGGCCAACGTCCTGACTTTC	CASSQPGGPGANVLTF
TRBV18	.	.	TRBJ2-5	TGTGCCAGCTCACCACGCACTAGGACTCAAGAGACCCAGTACTTC	CASSPRTRTQETQYF
TRBV9	.	TRBD1	TRBJ2-5	TGTGCCAGCAGCGTAGACGGGACAGGGAAAGAGACCCAGTACTTC	CASSVDGTGKETQYF
TRBV2	.	.	TRBJ1-5	TGTGCCAGCAGTGGTGGGGGGGACTATAGCAATCAGCCCCAGCATTTT	CASSGGGDYSNQPQHF
TRBV6-4	.	.	TRBJ1-1	TGTGCCAGCAGTTCCAGGTGGGACACTGAAGCTTTCTTT	CASSSRWDTEAFF
TRBV2	.	TRBD1	TRBJ1-4	TGTGCCAGCAGTGAAAGAGGGACAGCGAATGAAAAACTGTTTTTT	CASSERGTANEKLFF
TRBV5-1	.	TRBD1	TRBJ2-5	TGCGCCAGCAGCTTGGCCGGGTACAGGGGAGAGACCCAGTACTTC	CASSLAGYRGETQYF
TRBV9	.	TRBD2	TRBJ2-1	TGTGCCAGCAGCGTTGGACTAGCGGGAGTGGATGAGCAGTTCTTC	CASSVGLAGVDEQFF
TRBV15	.	.	TRBJ2-5	TGTGCCACCAGCAGAGATAGTAGCGGCCAAGAGACCCAGTACTTC	CATSRDSSGQETQYF
TRBV5-1	.	TRBD2	TRBJ2-7	TGCGCCAGCAGCCTCCTCACTAGCGGGAGCGGCGAGCAGTACTTC	CASSLLTSGSGEQYF
TRBV5-1	.	TRBD2	TRBJ2-5	TGCGCCAGCAGCTTGTCTAGGAGCGGGAGTACTCAAGAGACCCAGTACTTC	CASSLSRSGSTQETQYF
TRBV5-1	.	TRBD2	TRBJ2-3	TGCGCCAGCAGCGCCGGACTAGCGGGGGATACGCAGTATTTT	CASSAGLAGDTQYF
TRBV5-4	.	.	TRBJ1-5	TGTGCCAGCAGCTTGGATGGGGGCCGGGATCAGCCCCAGCATTTT	CASSLDGGRDQPQHF
TRBV30	.	.	TRBJ1-5	TGTGCCTGGAGTACAGGGAGCAATCAGCCCCAGCATTTT	CAWSTGSNQPQHF
TRBV4-3	.	.	TRBJ1-4	TGCGCCAGCAGCCAAAATACCTTTTGGCCCGAAAAACTGTTTTTT	CASSQNTFWPEKLFF
TRBV14	.	.	TRBJ2-3	TGTGCCAGCAGCCGTCAGAGAGGCGTAGGGGGTGTCGATACGCAGTATTTT	CASSRQRGVGGVDTQYF
TRBV7-3	.	TRBD1	TRBJ1-6	TGTGCCAGCAGCCCTGGGACAGGCCTTAATTCACCCCTCCACTTT	CASSPGTGLNSPLHF
TRBV5-8	.	.	TRBJ2-7	TGTGCCAGCCTAATCAGGGGATCCTACGAGCAGTACTTC	CASLIRGSYEQYF
TRBV11-2	.	.	TRBJ1-5	TGTGCCAGCAGTGACGGCGGCGGGCAAGGTCAGCCCCAGCATTTT	CASSDGGGQGQPQHF
TRBV7-9	.	TRBD1	TRBJ1-1	TGTGCCAGCAGCTTAGTCCGACAGGGGGGTAAGAACACTGAAGCTTTCTTT	CASSLVRQGGKNTEAFF
TRBV7-7	.	.	TRBJ2-5	TGTGCCAGCAGCACCGGGATCGGGGGAGAGACCCAGTACTTC	CASSTGIGGETQYF
TRBV5-8	.	.	TRBJ1-2	TGTGCCAGCAGCTTGGGACAGGACTATGGCTACACCTTC	CASSLGQDYGYTF
TRBV18	.	.	TRBJ1-1	TGTGCCAGCTCACCCTCGCCACTTGAAGCTTTCTTT	CASSPSPLEAFF